Listed below are T cell receptor beta chains from one sample, sequenced in a study of blood T cells in healthy people across ages. A single record per CDR3 protein comes from TCRdb applying MiXCR to the 5' RACE reads. Here the sample spans 650,000 to 1,000,000 distinct CDR3 sequences, 35% to 60% being singletons. The specimen was blood. The receptors were gathered from an elderly man in good health. The CDR3 runs from the conserved cysteine through the conserved F or W. A D gene is named only where the DNA matches it firmly. Expanded clones are given a class, and other clones once, few, many or no size at all.

>few|TRBV6-6|NA|TRBJ2-3
TGTGCCAGCAGTTACTCGATCCCGGGAGCTGATACGCAGTATTTT
CASSYSIPGADTQYF
>few|TRBV7-2|NA|TRBJ1-2
TGTGCCAGCAGTTTATACAGACCCTATGGCTACACCTTC
CASSLYRPYGYTF
>few|TRBV7-6|TRBD1|TRBJ1-2
TGTGCCAGCAGCCCATCGGGACAGGGGCTGGGTGGCTACACCTTC
CASSPSGQGLGGYTF
>NA|TRBV20-1|TRBD2|TRBJ2-1
TGCAGTGCTCCCCGCCCCGGGACTAGTTCCGACAATGAGCAGTTCTTC
CSAPRPGTSSDNEQFF
>NA|TRBV27|NA|TRBJ1-1
TGTGCCAGCAGTACAGCTGAACTCGAAGTAACTGAAGCTTTCTTT
CASSTAELEVTEAFF
>NA|TRBV20-1|NA|TRBJ1-6
TGCAGTGCTAGGGTCGGGAATTCACCCCTCCACTTT
CSARVGNSPLHF
>NA|TRBV30|NA|TRBJ1-2
TGTGCCTGGAGCACATCCACGTATGGCTACACCTTC
CAWSTSTYGYTF
>NA|TRBV23-1|TRBD1|TRBJ2-1
TGCGCCAGCAGTCAATGGTCTGTCCCGGGACAGGACAGGGTTGTCTCCTACAATGAGCAGTTCTTC
CASSQWSVPGQDRVVSYNEQFF
>few|TRBV9|NA|TRBJ2-1
TGTGCCAGCAGCCTAGGGAGCCCCGGTGAGCAGTTCTTC
CASSLGSPGEQFF
>NA|TRBV3-1|NA|TRBJ2-5
TGTGCCAGCAGCCAAAGGGGCCCCAATGAGCAGTACTTC
CASSQRGPNEQYF
>once|TRBV10-3|NA|TRBJ2-7
TGTGCCATCGGGCAGACTAATCAACGTACCTACGAGCAGTACTTC
CAIGQTNQRTYEQYF
>NA|TRBV25-1|NA|TRBJ1-2
TGTGCCAGCAGTGCGCAGGGAAGAGGCTACACCTTC
CASSAQGRGYTF
>NA|TRBV6-1|TRBD2|TRBJ2-7
TGTACCAGCAGTACGGGACTACTTAGCTACGAGCAGTACTTC
CTSSTGLLSYEQYF
>NA|TRBV12-3/TRBV12-4|TRBD2|TRBJ2-2
TGTGCCAGCAGTGTCCAAGCGGGAGCTGCCGGGGAGCTGTTTTTT
CASSVQAGAAGELFF